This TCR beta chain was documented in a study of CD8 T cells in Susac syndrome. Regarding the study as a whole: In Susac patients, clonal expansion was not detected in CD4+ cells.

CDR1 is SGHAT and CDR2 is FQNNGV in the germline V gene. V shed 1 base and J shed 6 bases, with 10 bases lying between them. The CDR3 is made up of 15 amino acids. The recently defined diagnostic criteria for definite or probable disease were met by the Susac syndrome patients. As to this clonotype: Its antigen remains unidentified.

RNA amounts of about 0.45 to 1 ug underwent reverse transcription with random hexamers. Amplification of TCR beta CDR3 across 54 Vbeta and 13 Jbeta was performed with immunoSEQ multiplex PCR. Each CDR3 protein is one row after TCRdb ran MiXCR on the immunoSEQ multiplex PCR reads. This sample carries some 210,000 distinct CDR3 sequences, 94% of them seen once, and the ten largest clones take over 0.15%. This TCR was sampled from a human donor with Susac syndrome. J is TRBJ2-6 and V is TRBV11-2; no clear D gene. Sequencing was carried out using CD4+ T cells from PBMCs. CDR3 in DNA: TGTGCCAGCAGCTTAGGTCAGGTTAAGGCCAACGTCCTGACTTTC. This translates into CASSLGQVKANVLTF.